This paragraph reports one T cell receptor beta chain. Its antigen is not yet known. The record has no base qualities; no much larger clone is one base away. From a lookup of the germline V gene (reference sequence), CDR1 and CDR2 are GTSNPN and SVGIG. V is cut back by 4 bases and J by 3 bases, with 18 bases in the junction unmatched. There are 18 amino acids in the CDR3, from cysteine to phenylalanine inclusive. The DNA shown is the 54-base CDR3, in frame from base 1. This record belongs to a study of cytomegalovirus exposure and HLA in healthy donors listed by TCRdb under 2017. Notes on the research overall: An earlier analysis of some 550 of the donors reported about 290 Gb of sequence data and 117 million unique TCR beta sequences from about 200 million T cells. An early release that covered fewer than 800 HLA-typed donors contained 250 to 350 gigabases of sequencing data and 80 million or so unique TCR sequences. The study aimed to test whether cataloging public T cell receptors could reveal signatures of past pathogen exposure. Roughly five DR-DQ haplotypes were handled as single units for association and clustering, since linkage in the cohort was strong. Donor age, sex, ethnicity and CMV serostatus were compiled together with the repertoire data. The study profiled the T cell repertoires of under 850 subjects by immunosequencing and related them to cytomegalovirus serostatus. Besides the first cohort of approximately 710 subjects, a separate validation cohort made up of around 120 different subjects was used. In an earlier analysis of 500 to 650 of the donors, high-throughput TCR beta sequencing was used to judge whether each TCR beta V gene segment behaved as functional or pseudogenic. The later analysis used no new phenotypic data to find candidate immune exposures, relying instead on TCR beta sequences and their occurrence across donors. In a later genetic analysis, genome-wide SNP genotypes for about 60% of the 666 donors were used, and that subset was treated as a discovery cohort. Across about 370 genotyped donors of the cohort, an average of roughly 250,000 unique TCR beta nucleotide sequences per donor were sequenced, and 15% to 20% of those sequences were non-productive. Class I and class II HLA loci were covered by the typing at four-digit resolution. The number of typed donors differed by locus: 629-630 for A, B, C, DRB1 and DQB1; approximately 540 for DQA1; approximately 600 for DPA1; and about 450 for DPB1. All discovery cohort repertoires had been generated on a single sequencing platform. In a later analysis, previously published TCR beta repertoires from 500 to 750 donors were re-analyzed and high-resolution HLA genotyping was added so that TCR occurrence patterns could be studied. High-throughput TCR immunosequencing, statistical association of individual TCRs with disease status, and machine learning were combined to predict cytomegalovirus infection status. The genetic ancestry cluster associated with self-reported Caucasian donors included roughly four fifths of the 398 genotyped donors. General study outcomes and caveats: In this cohort, only TCR beta chains were sequenced, and detectable features were limited by the absence of alpha or paired-chain data. The study gave a list of over 150 TCR beta chains associated with cytomegalovirus. Compared with the approximately 710-donor mean, donors in an Asian-associated ancestry cluster had fewer N-insertions in productive TCRs, according to a later genetic analysis. The classifier was reported to diagnose cytomegalovirus status with high specificity and sensitivity in both the original and validation cohorts. An earlier analysis of approximately 570 of the donors showed that most TCR beta V segments appeared in productive rearrangements either about 90% or about 30% of the time, which broadly matched IMGT annotations. Because HLA typing was missing for some donors at each locus, association tests included only the typed subset. Roughly uniform sequencing depth across donors was assumed in presence/absence analyses, although this assumption may not hold. In a later analysis, HLA-associated TCR beta chains were found to be more clonally expanded and to have lower generation probabilities than equally common non-associated chains. In vitro tests confirmed that a few of the cytomegalovirus-associated TCR beta chains recognize cytomegalovirus antigens. In a later analysis, the rate of TCR association differed among HLA loci, with DRB1 alleles having the most associated TCRs and HLA-C alleles having the fewest. Some IMGT-functional V segments, including TRBV6-2 and TRBV6-3, could not be told apart with the 87-base-pair reads, so those segments were excluded. The authors suggested that the approach could potentially be generalized to other disease states and immunological phenotypes. Linkage disequilibrium might explain the correlated functional status among segregating V segments, but an unknown experimental factor could not be ruled out. When HLA alleles, especially DR and DQ, strongly co-occurred, attributing TCR associations to individual alleles was difficult. A later analysis associated 17,000 or so TCR beta sequences with specific HLA alleles at a false discovery rate of 0.05. A later genetic analysis associated a missense DCLRE1C variant with V-gene and J-gene trimming of TCR beta chains, and an independent cohort replicated the association. A further reported finding was that TCR beta sequences accurately predicted the HLA-A and HLA-B alleles for most subjects in the first cohort. For the cohort, immune exposure information was limited to CMV serostatus. In a later analysis, several top co-occurrence clusters were reported to appear linked to parvovirus B19, influenza, CMV and Epstein-Barr virus. Most CMV-associated TCR beta chains appeared to be HLA-restricted in a later analysis, and the HLA associations seemed to be driven largely by CMV exposure. A group of highly shared sequence variants was considered likely to be a technical artifact of the sequencing pipeline. The earlier analysis of 587 of the donors excluded seventeen rarely observed V segments, including chromosome 9 orphons, because counts were too low. Most TCR sequences were observed very rarely across donors, whereas some public TCRs were present in many individuals.

The library came from the immunoSEQ multiplex PCR assay. The multiplex PCR relied on a mix of 60 forward primers for TCR Vbeta segments and 13 reverse primers for TCR Jbeta segments. Amplification of the CDR3 region of rearranged TCR beta genes was performed with a multiplex PCR assay on genomic DNA. Amplified TCR beta libraries were sequenced as 87-base-pair reads on the Illumina HiSeq System. The study's own analysis went as follows. A later analysis counted some 80 million unique TCR beta chains across the 690 or so repertoires, and around 12 million of these chains were shared by at least two donors. A nearest-neighbor algorithm error-corrected the raw reads and collapsed the reads into unique sequences, merging closely related sequences to remove PCR and sequencing errors. To assign V, D and J gene segments, CDR3 sequences were aligned to IMGT reference sequences. For a sequence to be retained, a match of at least six nucleotides to both a V gene segment and a J gene segment was required. A rearrangement counted as productive if the CDR3 had no stop codons and remained in frame with V and J, and every other rearrangement counted as non-productive. Following IMGT convention, CDR3 was defined as the stretch from the second conserved V-encoded cysteine to the conserved J-encoded phenylalanine. The earlier analysis of a few hundred of the donors excluded sequences that lacked an unambiguous match to a single V gene segment. An earlier analysis of about 600 of the donors called V segments functional above 56.7% productive rearrangements and segregating when the between-donor standard deviation exceeded 5%. To diagnose cytomegalovirus status from the catalog of TCR beta chain sequences, a statistical classification framework was built. V and J gene assignment, in a later analysis, came from comparing TCR nucleotide sequences with IMGT/GENE-DB human TR gene sequences. In a later analysis, CDR3 sequences and most-parsimonious VDJ recombination scenarios were assigned using the TCRdist pipeline. In a later analysis, each TCR beta chain was defined by its CDR3 amino acid sequence together with its V-gene family, and reads lacking a unique V-gene family were excluded. A later analysis removed over 500 highly shared, low-generation-probability nucleotide sequences to deal with suspected cross-contamination and a sequencing artifact. In a later analysis, a clonal expansion index for each public chain was calculated from normalized within-repertoire ranks of inferred template counts. In a later analysis, generation probabilities were computed with a VDJ recombination model fitted to out-of-frame rearrangements, and the resulting probabilities were checked against IGoR. A later analysis scored TCR-TCR, TCR-HLA and TCR-CMV co-occurrence with hypergeometric tests, applying a repertoire-size bias correction to TCR pairs. A later analysis estimated false discovery rates by permuting HLA or CMV assignments 20 times. In a later analysis, co-occurring TCRs were grouped with DBSCAN, and TCRdist sequence similarity was added when clustering was performed within HLA-allele-positive subsets. Repertoires with fewer than 30,000 or more than 120,000 public chains, plus five repertoires with anomalous nucleotide sharing, were excluded from co-occurrence clustering. TCRdb carries this immuneACCESS record with in-frame sequences only. Its versions omit some clonotypes, under half of them owing to an unresolved V gene in the studies checked, with the rest unexplained. From that table come the V and J calls and clone size; the DNA was used to work out D and trimming. Recorded for this sample are 100,000 to 150,000 clones; about 79% of them occurred a single time. The top ten clones comprise under 2% of the sample.

The cohort consisted of fewer than 700 healthy bone marrow donors. All cohort members were sampled while nominally healthy, although unrecorded immune exposures were likely present. The donor was CMV seropositive and belonged to the group of some 290 seropositive cohort members. Every donor gave a peripheral blood sample, and the peripheral blood mononuclear cells from that sample were used for TCR beta sequencing. Genomic DNA extraction from the blood cell samples was performed with the Qiagen DNeasy Blood Extraction Kit. Rearrangement joined TRBV30 to TRBJ2-7; 10 junctional bases match TRBD2. This TCR was sampled from a female donor in good health and CMV-seropositive. The sequencing sample was made of PBMCs. This receptor has the CDR3 CAWKKPGLATFRSYEQYF. The sequence in DNA is TGTGCCTGGAAGAAACCGGGACTAGCGACATTTCGTAGCTACGAGCAGTACTTC.